This TCR beta chain derives from a study of blood T cells in healthy people across ages. A note on this clonotype: The antigen is unknown.

J was trimmed by 4 bases and V by 4 bases; bases with no gene match: 6. CDR1 is LGHDT and CDR2 is YNNKEL in the germline V gene (reference sequence). The CDR3 totals 17 residues. Regarding the study as a whole: TCR beta diversity correlated strongly with naive T cell percentage. What prevented conclusive comparison of naive and antigen-experienced cells was that PBMCs were unsorted.

A second about 6 to 12 cycle PCR used barcoded and J-beta primers. TCRdb analysed the 5' RACE reads with MiXCR anew, one entry per CDR3 protein. Here the sample spans almost 800,000 distinct CDR3 sequences, roughly 64% being singletons. This sequence was found in a young man in good health. Specimen: blood. This sequence joins TRBV3-1 and TRBJ2-1; 14 positions agree with TRBD2. This CDR3 is CASSLGLAGGTYNEQFF. In DNA, the CDR3 is TGTGCCAGCAGCCTCGGACTAGCGGGGGGAACATACAATGAGCAGTTCTTC.